Each of the 19 T cell receptor beta chains below was sequenced from the same sample in a study of T-cell reconstitution after alpha-beta-depleted transplantation in children. Researchers prepared the TCRbeta library using unique molecular identifiers, the study reports. In TCRdb, the PCR reads were re-called with MiXCR into one record per CDR3 protein. The sample shows 200,000 to 250,000 distinct CDR3 sequences, roughly 7.7% of them seen only once. Here the sequenced sample was PBMCs, mostly from graft donor cells, taken 180 days after TCRalphabeta/CD19-depleted stem cell transplant. Source of these receptors: a male patient younger than 18 who had a stem cell transplant for acute lymphoblastic leukemia, so the T cells may come from the graft donor.

The J gene is TRBJ2-3, the V gene TRBV5-4, with D tentatively TRBD1 or TRBD2 (5 bases each). Trimming took 4 bases from V and 0 from J, leaving 6 bases between them. The germline V gene has CDR1 SGHNT and CDR2 YYREEE (reference sequence). This CDR3 is built from 13 residues. CDR3 in amino acids: CASSRDSTDTQYF. DNA of the CDR3: TGTGCCAGCAGCCGGGACAGCACAGATACGCAGTATTTT.

There are many counts of this clonotype. J is TRBJ1-2 and V is TRBV4-3; D might be TRBD1 (5 bases). Germline V lookup: CDR1 LGHNA, CDR2 YSLEER. The CDR3 consists of 14 residues. Trimming stripped 0 bases from V and 4 bases from J, with 9 bases between. The CDR3 sequence: CASSQDEGSYGYTF. The CDR3 DNA reads as TGCGCCAGCAGCCAAGATGAGGGGAGCTATGGCTACACCTTC.

Note on this clonotype: This may come from a read error, since a much larger clone is one base off. This chain connects TRBV6-1 to TRBJ2-6, with D possibly TRBD2 on 6 matching bases. The germline V gene has CDR1 MNHNS and CDR2 SASEGT. This CDR3 spans 17 amino acids. The CDR3 DNA reads as TGTGCCAGCAGCCGCGGGGACGGATACTCTGCGGCCAACGTCCTGACTTTC. Encoded protein: CASSRGDGYSAANVLTF.

This clonotype was counted a few times. This chain links TRBV27 with TRBJ2-3; 16 bases are shared with TRBD2. The V gene's germline CDR1 is MNHEY and CDR2 SMNVEV (reference sequence). J lost 2 bases, V lost 6 bases, and 11 bases had no gene match. CDR3 length equals 19 residues. CDR3 bases: TGTGCCAGCAGCACCCTGCCCGGGACTAGCGGGGGGGTCACAGATACGCAGTATTTT. Protein: CASSTLPGTSGGVTDTQYF.

The gene calls are TRBV7-8 and TRBJ2-5; weak D call: TRBD1 (6 bases). CDR1 is SGHVS, CDR2 FQNEAQ, per germline. CDR3 length: 12 amino acids. The V end was cut by 5 bases, the J end by 6 bases, with 10 bases between. In DNA form, the CDR3 reads TGTGCCAGCAGCCCGCAGGGGAAGACCCAGTACTTC. Protein sequence: CASSPQGKTQYF.

The table lists this clonotype with a few counts. A read error may be the cause here, since a much bigger clone is one base away. This sequence joins TRBV7-3 and TRBJ1-1; D not resolved. Germline V CDR1 and CDR2: SGHTA, FQGTGA. The CDR3 is 13 amino acids. The ends were cut back, 5 bases at V and 5 bases at J, with 12 bases in the middle. The CDR3 DNA follows: TGTGCCAGCAGCCCGCCGGCGGGAACTGAAGCTTTCTTT. Its translation: CASSPPAGTEAFF.

This clonotype was seen repeatedly, ten times or more. V is TRBV6-2 or TRBV6-3 and J is TRBJ2-1, with D unresolved. Per the germline V gene, CDR1 is MNHEY and CDR2 is SVGEGT. V was pared by 4 bases and J by 12 bases, with 10 bases between. The CDR3 extends over 11 amino acids. CDR3 nucleotides: TGTGCCAGCAGTTCCCTTAGCTCGCAGTTCTTC. It yields the protein CASSSLSSQFF.

This clonotype was seen ten or more times. The chain uses TRBV5-5 and TRBJ1-5; D ambiguous. Trimming removed 5 bases at V and 3 bases at J, with 9 bases between. Per the germline V gene, CDR1 is SGHKS and CDR2 is YYEKEE (reference sequence). The CDR3 loop spans 13 amino acids. The CDR3 DNA reads as TGTGCCAGCAGGAAGTCTTTCAATCAGCCCCAGCATTTT. Translated: CASRKSFNQPQHF.

This clonotype appeared many times. V usage is TRBV5-1 and J usage is TRBJ2-3, with 9 bases lining up with TRBD2. V shed 0 bases and J 2 bases; nucleotides not matched to a gene: 7. Germline lookup yields CDR1 SGHRS and CDR2 YFSETQ. The CDR3 is 17 amino acids. CDR3: CASSLGASGGYTDTQYF. The CDR3 DNA is TGCGCCAGCAGCTTGGGGGCCAGCGGGGGGTACACAGATACGCAGTATTTT.

This clonotype was picked up many times. The V and J genes are TRBV12-3 or TRBV12-4 and TRBJ2-7; D gene ambiguous. V gave up 7 bases and J gave up 3 bases, with 16 bases separating them. The CDR3 covers 14 residues. The CDR3 nucleotides read TGTGCCAGCACCTCCCCGAACCACTTCTACGAGCAGTACTTC. Protein product: CASTSPNHFYEQYF.

This clonotype was seen many times. This chain joins TRBV2 and TRBJ2-5; 10 nucleotides match TRBD2. This CDR3 is 15 amino acids long. CDR1 and CDR2 from the germline V gene are SNHLY and FYNNEI. Trimming cost V 2 bases and J 6 bases; bases outside gene matches: 6. This CDR3 is CASSELGLASKTQYF. The CDR3 DNA follows: TGTGCCAGCAGTGAACTGGGACTAGCGTCGAAGACCCAGTACTTC.

As regards this clonotype: A read error may explain this, as a much larger clone is one base away. V and J are TRBV20-1 and TRBJ2-2; D is tentatively TRBD1 or TRBD2 (5 bases each). The germline V gene encodes CDR1 DFQATT and CDR2 SNEGSKA (reference sequence). This CDR3 is built from 11 residues. V shed 6 bases and J shed 6 bases, with 8 bases lying between them. CDR3 coding DNA: TGCAGTGCCGGGGCGTCCGGGGAGCTGTTTTTT. Protein product: CSAGASGELFF.

This clonotype was seen repeatedly, ten times or more. The genes are TRBV29-1 and TRBJ2-5; D gene uncertain. CDR3 length: 13 residues. Trimming left V 3 bases short and J 4 bases short, with 12 bases between. Looked up from germline, CDR1 is SQVTM and CDR2 is ANQGSEA. The CDR3 DNA reads as TGCAGCGTTGAGCCGGGTTGGGGAGAGACCCAGTACTTC. Encoded protein: CSVEPGWGETQYF.

This clonotype was detected ten times or more. The rearrangement uses TRBV20-1 and TRBJ2-2; tentatively, D is TRBD1 (6 bases). Germline CDR1 is DFQATT and CDR2 is SNEGSKA (reference sequence). The CDR3 sequence is 15 residues long. The V end lost 0 bases, the J end lost 4 bases, and 12 bases lay between the germline ends. DNA of the CDR3: TGCAGTGCTAGAGACACAACAGGGATCACCGGGGAGCTGTTTTTT. This codes for CSARDTTGITGELFF.

This clonotype was observed many times. The chain carries TRBV9 and TRBJ2-7, with 13 nucleotides matching TRBD2. The junction had 5 bases not matched to a gene; V was cut back by 3 bases and J by 5 bases. There are 15 residues in the CDR3. The germline gives CDR1 SGDLS, CDR2 YYNGEE. This CDR3 reads CASSAGLAGENEQYF. In DNA form, the CDR3 reads TGTGCCAGCAGCGCCGGACTAGCGGGAGAGAACGAGCAGTACTTC.

Only a few counts were recorded for this clonotype. V usage is TRBV19 and J usage is TRBJ1-4; D perhaps matches TRBD1 (5 bases). The V and J ends lost 4 bases and 0 bases respectively, with 12 bases between them. CDR1 is LNHDA and CDR2 is SQIVND in the germline V gene (reference sequence). The CDR3 is 16 amino acids. The chain's CDR3 is CASSTGTAATNEKLFF. CDR3 nucleotides: TGTGCCAGTAGTACCGGGACGGCTGCAACTAATGAAAAACTGTTTTTT.

This clonotype was picked up many times. The chain is built from TRBV7-8 and TRBJ1-1, with 7 bases matching TRBD1. Germline assignment: CDR1 SGHVS and CDR2 FQNEAQ. The CDR3 sequence is 14 residues long. Trimming removed 6 bases from V and 4 bases from J; junction bases left unmatched: 8. Here the CDR3 DNA reads TGTGCCAGCAGGCCGACAGGGATTTCCACTGAAGCTTTCTTT. Translating it yields CASRPTGISTEAFF.

This clonotype appeared many times. The chain employs TRBV6-5 and TRBJ1-1, with TRBD1 as a possible D gene (6 bases). The ends were cut back, 0 bases at V and 0 bases at J, with 8 bases in the middle. CDR1 and CDR2 (germline): MNHEY, SVGAGI. This CDR3 is built from 15 residues. The CDR3 DNA follows: TGTGCCAGCAGTTACTCAGACAGGATGAACACTGAAGCTTTCTTT. It specifies CASSYSDRMNTEAFF.

The gene calls are TRBV6-5 and TRBJ1-2; perhaps TRBD1 as D (5 bases). Germline V gives CDR1 MNHEY, CDR2 SVGAGI. With 7 bases removed from V and 8 bases from J, the gap between germline ends came to 17 bases. CDR3 size: 13 residues. The CDR3 here is CASISKIGGGYTF. The DNA for the CDR3 is TGTGCCAGCATTTCCAAGATCGGGGGAGGCTACACCTTC.